These 17 T cell receptor beta chains share one sample of origin, sequenced in a study of shared clonotypes between healthy human individuals (dated by TCRdb to the early 2020s). Libraries were constructed by the immunoSEQ multiplex PCR assay. The source is immuneACCESS, and TCRdb retained only in-frame sequences with V and J called. Part of the clones is not carried over; for the studies checked, unresolved V genes explain less than half of this, and the remainder is unexplained. Within this sample are hundreds of thousands of clones, with 90% to 97% of them counted one time only. The top ten constitute approximately 0.06% of the sample. Sequences were obtained from naive CD4+ T cells sorted from blood. In light of the paper, this sample's cell subset or site label describes: CD45RA+ positively selected. The origin of the receptors is a woman in her 30s in good health.

As DNA, the CDR3 is TGTGCCATCAGTAGGGGGAGGGGCCCCCAAGAGACCCAGTACTTC. As protein: CAISRGRGPQETQYF. The chain carries TRBV10-3 and TRBJ2-5; tentative D call: TRBD2 (7 bases). Per the germline V gene, CDR1 is ENHRY and CDR2 is SYGVKD. The CDR3 consists of 15 residues. V was trimmed by 5 bases and J by 1 base, leaving 14 bases between them.

A single count supports this clone. V gene TRBV7-2 combines with J gene TRBJ2-1; 13 bases map to TRBD2. Germline V gene lookup returns CDR1 SGHTA and CDR2 FQGNSA. V trimming: 1 base; J trimming: 7 bases; junction bases outside the gene matches: 4. The CDR3 is made up of 16 amino acids. DNA for the CDR3: TGTGCCAGCAGCTTAGAGGGACTAGCGGGATATAATGAGCAGTTCTTC. Its translation: CASSLEGLAGYNEQFF.

This clone was detected only once. The genes are TRBV11-2 and TRBJ2-7; weak D call: TRBD2 (6 bases). From germline, CDR1 is SGHAT and CDR2 FQNNGV. The CDR3 sequence is 18 residues long. Trimming removed 3 bases from V and 7 bases from J, with 28 bases in between. CDR3 bases: TGTGCCAGCAGCTTCACGGGAGCGGGCTACGAAAGAATAGGGGAGCAGTACTTC. Translated, it gives CASSFTGAGYERIGEQYF.

The chain is built from TRBV9 and TRBJ2-7; 8 nucleotides line up with TRBD1. Trimming at V came to 0 bases and at J to 0 bases, leaving 5 bases not matched to a gene. The CDR3 contains 16 residues. Germline assignment: CDR1 SGDLS and CDR2 YYNGEE. The CDR3 here is CASSVDGTGSSYEQYF. CDR3 nucleotide sequence: TGTGCCAGCAGCGTAGATGGGACAGGAAGCTCCTACGAGCAGTACTTC.

The chain links TRBV7-3 to TRBJ1-1; D is perhaps TRBD1 (6 bases). V was pared by 5 bases and J by 5 bases, with 12 bases between. This CDR3 has 13 residues. Germline V CDR1 and CDR2: SGHTA, FQGTGA. The CDR3: CASSLLQGTEAFF. As DNA, the CDR3 is TGTGCCAGCAGCCTATTACAGGGTACTGAAGCTTTCTTT.

The rearrangement joins TRBV7-6 to TRBJ2-7, with TRBD1 matching 8 bases. CDR3 length: 15 amino acids. J was trimmed by 3 bases and V by 6 bases; bases with no gene match: 10. Germline V gene data show CDR1 as SGHVS and CDR2 as FNYEAQ. CDR3 in DNA: TGTGCCAGCAGTCGTCCGGGACAGGCATACTACGAGCAGTACTTC. This translates into CASSRPGQAYYEQYF.

This chain links TRBV27 with TRBJ2-6; D is uncertain. The V end lost 6 bases, the J end lost 2 bases, and 14 bases lay between the germline ends. The germline V gene encodes CDR1 MNHEY and CDR2 SMNVEV (reference sequence). There are 16 residues in the CDR3. The CDR3 is CASRLGPVAGANVLTF. The DNA for the CDR3 is TGTGCCAGCAGGTTGGGCCCCGTTGCTGGGGCCAACGTCCTGACTTTC.

The chain carries TRBV7-6 and TRBJ2-1; D perhaps matches TRBD2 (6 bases). This CDR3 region has 15 residues. Trimming took off 3 bases at V and 0 bases at J, with 9 bases between the two ends. The germline gives CDR1 SGHVS, CDR2 FNYEAQ. CDR3 bases: TGTGCCAGCAGCTTGAGCGGGCACTCCTACAATGAGCAGTTCTTC. Translating gives CASSLSGHSYNEQFF.

The chain employs TRBV2 and TRBJ2-2; 8 nucleotides match TRBD1. The J segment lost 5 bases and the V segment lost 6 bases, leaving 14 bases of the junction unmatched. The CDR3 covers 17 residues. Per the germline V gene, CDR1 is SNHLY and CDR2 is FYNNEI. The CDR3 is CASSPDRTGSGTGELFF. CDR3 nucleotide sequence: TGTGCCAGCAGCCCCGACCGGACAGGGTCCGGGACCGGGGAGCTGTTTTTT.

J is TRBJ2-2 and V is TRBV6-5, with 10 positions matching TRBD2. Losses at the gene ends were 4 bases for V and 6 bases for J; bases not matched to a gene: 5. The CDR3 is 15 residues long. Germline V gene data show CDR1 as MNHEY and CDR2 as SVGAGI. CDR3 sequence reads: CASSLLAGTPGELFF. The CDR3 DNA is TGTGCCAGCAGTTTACTAGCGGGAACCCCCGGGGAGCTGTTTTTT.

The chain employs TRBV6-6 and TRBJ2-7, with TRBD1 matching 8 bases. This CDR3 has 16 amino acids. Germline V gives CDR1 MNHNY, CDR2 SVGAGI (reference sequence). V shed 2 bases and J 0 bases; nucleotides not matched to a gene: 6. The CDR3 DNA is TGTGCCAGCAGTTACCAGGGACAGGTCAGCTCCTACGAGCAGTACTTC. This sequence encodes CASSYQGQVSSYEQYF.

The chain is built from TRBV9 and TRBJ2-6, with D unresolved. V was clipped by 3 bases and J by 4 bases, with 11 bases between them. This CDR3 comprises 15 residues. CDR1 and CDR2 (germline): SGDLS, YYNGEE. CDR3 amino acids: CASSGKLSGANVLTF. As DNA, the CDR3 is TGTGCCAGCAGCGGGAAATTGAGCGGGGCCAACGTCCTGACTTTC.

The rearrangement links TRBV2 to TRBJ2-5; D might be TRBD2 (5 bases). The V end lost 1 base, the J end lost 7 bases, and 10 bases lay between the germline ends. CDR1 is SNHLY and CDR2 is FYNNEI in the germline V gene. The CDR3 is 13 residues long. CDR3 bases: TGTGCCAGCAGTGAAGGGACTGGCCTGACCCAGTACTTC. It codes for CASSEGTGLTQYF.

The V and J genes are TRBV5-1 and TRBJ2-7, with 7 bases lining up with TRBD1. V shed 4 bases, J shed 0 bases, and the junction held 1 base outside the gene matches. In germline, CDR1 is SGHRS, CDR2 YFSETQ. There are 13 residues in the CDR3. CDR3 bases: TGCGCCAGCAGCGGGGACAGCTCCTACGAGCAGTACTTC. Translation: CASSGDSSYEQYF.

The V and J genes are TRBV9 and TRBJ1-4, with TRBD1 as a possible D gene (5 bases). Looked up from germline, CDR1 is SGDLS and CDR2 is YYNGEE. The germline V and J ends were trimmed by 2 bases and 6 bases, with 11 bases remaining between them. The CDR3 totals 14 residues. The CDR3, as DNA: TGTGCCAGCAGCGTCGGACACATTGATGAAAAACTGTTTTTT. It codes for CASSVGHIDEKLFF.

This sequence joins TRBV28 and TRBJ2-7, with 7 positions matching TRBD2. In germline, CDR1 is MDHEN, CDR2 SYDVKM. V lost 5 bases and J lost 2; bases outside the gene matches: 9. The CDR3 loop spans 15 amino acids. The CDR3 loop is CASSRAGEKTYEQYF. CDR3 DNA sequence: TGTGCCAGCAGTAGGGCGGGGGAAAAAACCTACGAGCAGTACTTC.

V is TRBV4-1 and J is TRBJ2-2; TRBD1 aligns across 8 bases. The germline gives CDR1 MGHRA, CDR2 YSYEKL. Trimming cost V 2 bases and J 4 bases; bases outside gene matches: 6. The CDR3 consists of 16 residues. The CDR3 loop reads CASSQPGQGFTGELFF. The CDR3 coding sequence is TGCGCCAGCAGCCAACCTGGACAGGGATTCACCGGGGAGCTGTTTTTT.